This T cell receptor beta chain comes out of a study of T-cell reconstitution after alpha-beta-depleted transplantation in children. For TCRbeta, the library was prepared with unique molecular identifiers. MiXCR was run by TCRdb on the PCR reads, yielding one entry per CDR3 protein. The data hold 210,000 or so distinct CDR3 sequences, with about 9.5% observed a single time. The CDR3 length is 13 residues. Per germline, CDR1 MNHEY and CDR2 SMNVEV (reference sequence). Losses at the gene ends were 6 bases for V and 4 bases for J; bases not matched to a gene: 5. This clonotype was seen repeatedly, ten times or more.

Here the sequenced sample was PBMCs from the stem cell graft donor, taken from the stem cell graft. The chain joins TRBV27 to TRBJ1-2, with 7 bases identical to TRBD1. The receptor's source is a human donor who donated a stem cell graft to a child with acute lymphoblastic leukemia. The CDR3 DNA reads TGTGCCAGCAGCAGACAGGGCTCCTATGGCTACACCTTC. Its protein is CASSRQGSYGYTF.